A selection of T cell receptor beta chains follows, all from one sample in a study of cytomegalovirus exposure and HLA in healthy donors. The repertoire was sequenced with immunoSEQ multiplex PCR; TCRdb's copy has only in-frame clones and lacks some. The table includes about 190,000 clones, around 81% detected once. The material sequenced was PBMCs. The receptors were gathered from a woman aged 18-30 years in good health and CMV-seropositive. CDR3s include the opening cysteine and the closing phenylalanine or tryptophan. D genes are given only for firm matches. Clone size is stated in some rows and not others, as once, few, many or a class when expanded.

V gene: TRBV30
D gene: NA
J gene: TRBJ1-2
clone size: once
CDR3 protein: CAWSAGYYGYTF
CDR3 DNA: TGTGCCTGGAGTGCCGGGTATTATGGCTACACCTTC

V gene: TRBV5-1
D gene: TRBD2
J gene: TRBJ2-1
clone size: NA
CDR3 protein: CVSGGGPYNEQFF
CDR3 DNA: TGCGTCAGCGGGGGGGGACCCTACAATGAGCAGTTCTTC

V gene: TRBV2
D gene: NA
J gene: TRBJ2-1
clone size: NA
CDR3 protein: CASSDFRETLDNEQFF
CDR3 DNA: TGTGCCAGCAGTGACTTCAGGGAAACCCTCGACAATGAGCAGTTCTTC

V gene: TRBV5-4
D gene: TRBD1
J gene: TRBJ2-2
clone size: NA
CDR3 protein: CASRFGTGESGELFF
CDR3 DNA: TGTGCCAGCAGGTTCGGGACAGGGGAGAGCGGGGAGCTGTTTTTT

V gene: TRBV7-9
D gene: NA
J gene: TRBJ2-2
clone size: NA
CDR3 protein: CASSVPGQDGELFF
CDR3 DNA: TGTGCCAGCAGCGTACCAGGGCAGGACGGGGAGCTGTTTTTT

V gene: TRBV11-3
D gene: TRBD2
J gene: TRBJ2-5
clone size: NA
CDR3 protein: CASSLLAGSETQYF
CDR3 DNA: TGTGCCAGCAGCTTACTAGCGGGATCGGAGACCCAGTACTTC

V gene: TRBV11-2
D gene: NA
J gene: TRBJ2-2
clone size: NA
CDR3 protein: CASSPRAYKYAGELFF
CDR3 DNA: TGTGCCAGCAGCCCGCGGGCCTACAAATACGCCGGGGAGCTGTTTTTT

V gene: TRBV2
D gene: TRBD1
J gene: TRBJ1-2
clone size: NA
CDR3 protein: CASRGDRNNYGYTF
CDR3 DNA: TGTGCCAGCAGGGGGGACAGAAATAACTATGGCTACACCTTC

V gene: TRBV2
D gene: TRBD2
J gene: TRBJ2-3
clone size: NA
CDR3 protein: CASSETSGGASDTQYF
CDR3 DNA: TGTGCCAGCAGTGAGACTAGCGGGGGGGCGTCTGATACGCAGTATTTT

V gene: TRBV9
D gene: NA
J gene: TRBJ1-5
clone size: NA
CDR3 protein: CASSKDSYSNQPQHF
CDR3 DNA: TGTGCCAGCAGCAAGGACTCCTATAGCAATCAGCCCCAGCATTTT

V gene: TRBV2
D gene: TRBD1
J gene: TRBJ1-1
clone size: few
CDR3 protein: CASSTRQGPLTEAFF
CDR3 DNA: TGTGCCAGCAGTACCCGACAGGGCCCTTTGACTGAAGCTTTCTTT

V gene: TRBV27
D gene: TRBD1
J gene: TRBJ2-7
clone size: NA
CDR3 protein: CASSLPGGNYEQYF
CDR3 DNA: TGTGCCAGCAGTTTACCAGGGGGCAACTACGAGCAGTACTTC

V gene: TRBV19
D gene: NA
J gene: TRBJ2-1
clone size: NA
CDR3 protein: CASTSVQVHHEQFF
CDR3 DNA: TGTGCCAGTACCTCAGTTCAGGTCCATCATGAGCAGTTCTTC

V gene: TRBV30
D gene: NA
J gene: TRBJ2-7
clone size: NA
CDR3 protein: CAWRTGYNEQYF
CDR3 DNA: TGTGCCTGGAGAACAGGCTATAACGAGCAGTACTTC

V gene: TRBV2
D gene: NA
J gene: TRBJ1-3
clone size: NA
CDR3 protein: CASSENSLSGNTIYF
CDR3 DNA: TGTGCCAGCAGTGAAAACAGCCTCTCTGGAAACACCATATATTTT

V gene: TRBV9
D gene: TRBD2
J gene: TRBJ2-1
clone size: NA
CDR3 protein: CASSVSGDAYNEQFF
CDR3 DNA: TGTGCCAGCAGCGTCAGCGGGGATGCCTACAATGAGCAGTTCTTC

V gene: TRBV9
D gene: NA
J gene: TRBJ2-2
clone size: NA
CDR3 protein: CASRPLTGNTGELFF
CDR3 DNA: TGTGCCAGCAGACCTTTGACAGGGAACACCGGGGAGCTGTTTTTT

V gene: TRBV6-1
D gene: NA
J gene: TRBJ2-7
clone size: NA
CDR3 protein: CASSERGHIYEQYF
CDR3 DNA: TGTGCCAGCAGTGAAAGGGGACACATCTACGAGCAGTACTTC

V gene: TRBV2
D gene: TRBD1
J gene: TRBJ1-4
clone size: once
CDR3 protein: CATLGQAHRGKLFF
CDR3 DNA: TGTGCCACCCTGGGACAGGCCCACAGGGGAAAACTGTTTTTT

V gene: TRBV11-2
D gene: TRBD2
J gene: TRBJ2-4
clone size: NA
CDR3 protein: CASSPTGGRSKNIQYF
CDR3 DNA: TGTGCCAGCAGCCCCACGGGGGGGAGGTCCAAAAACATTCAGTACTTC

V gene: TRBV4-1
D gene: TRBD2
J gene: TRBJ2-5
clone size: NA
CDR3 protein: CASSQSGGQETQYF
CDR3 DNA: TGCGCCAGCAGCCAAAGCGGGGGACAAGAGACCCAGTACTTC

V gene: TRBV7-2
D gene: TRBD1
J gene: TRBJ1-4
clone size: NA
CDR3 protein: CASSGRDRGWEKLFF
CDR3 DNA: TGTGCCAGCAGCGGCCGGGACAGGGGATGGGAAAAACTGTTTTTT

V gene: TRBV2
D gene: NA
J gene: TRBJ1-6
clone size: once
CDR3 protein: CASSEAGGNPHSPLHF
CDR3 DNA: TGTGCCAGCAGTGAAGCTGGGGGGAACCCTCATTCACCCCTCCACTTT

V gene: TRBV5-4
D gene: NA
J gene: TRBJ2-7
clone size: NA
CDR3 protein: CASSLEGGAYEQYF
CDR3 DNA: TGTGCCAGCAGCTTGGAGGGGGGGGCCTACGAGCAGTACTTC

V gene: TRBV4-1
D gene: NA
J gene: TRBJ2-7
clone size: NA
CDR3 protein: CASSQEESSSYEQYF
CDR3 DNA: TGCGCCAGCAGCCAAGAGGAATCTAGCTCCTACGAGCAGTACTTC

V gene: TRBV6-5
D gene: NA
J gene: TRBJ1-1
clone size: NA
CDR3 protein: CASSYSGGIEAFF
CDR3 DNA: TGTGCCAGCAGTTACTCAGGAGGGATTGAAGCTTTCTTT

V gene: TRBV30
D gene: TRBD1
J gene: TRBJ2-7
clone size: NA
CDR3 protein: CAWQKTGFPEQYF
CDR3 DNA: TGTGCCTGGCAAAAGACAGGGTTCCCCGAGCAGTACTTC

V gene: TRBV27
D gene: NA
J gene: TRBJ2-7
clone size: NA
CDR3 protein: CASSLGRVYEQYF
CDR3 DNA: TGTGCCAGCAGTTTAGGCAGGGTATACGAGCAGTACTTC

V gene: TRBV19
D gene: NA
J gene: TRBJ1-4
clone size: NA
CDR3 protein: CASSSGSTNEKLFF
CDR3 DNA: TGTGCCAGTAGTTCAGGTTCAACTAATGAAAAACTGTTTTTT